This TCR beta chain originates from a study of blood T cell repertoires in COVID-19. Study background: Spain, Italy and the United States supplied samples that represented acute and convalescent COVID-19. Sources were T cells, B-cell-depleted T cells, or PBMCs; the material itself was cDNA or gDNA.

Authors' methods: Estimation of nucleated cell counts was performed using reference gene primer amplification. The protocol was immunoSEQ multiplex PCR, while the TCRdb copy is restricted to in-frame clones and leaves out a portion. V and J calls and clone size are copied from that table; D and trimming were computed from the DNA. The table shows approximately 210,000 clones, with around 80% occurring only once. The CDR3 sequence is 16 residues long. V lost 5 bases, J lost 6 bases, and 9 bases stayed unmatched. The germline V gene has CDR1 SGHTA and CDR2 FQGNSA. The V gene is TRBV7-2, the J gene TRBJ1-5; the match to TRBD1 covers 11 bases. The clonotype was recovered from a human donor in a cohort sampled during active COVID-19. The sequenced material came from peripheral blood. This CDR3 is CASSPGTGGISQPQHF. The CDR3 DNA reads TGTGCCAGCAGCCCTGGGACAGGGGGTATTAGTCAGCCCCAGCATTTT.